A selection of T cell receptor beta chains follows, all from one sample in a study of beta chain features in type 1 diabetes. The table came from immunoSEQ multiplex PCR; TCRdb's copy has only in-frame clones and leaves some out. The table lists around 400,000 clones, over 13% of them singletons, with around 0.02% in the top ten. Sequencing was carried out using naive CD4+ T cells from blood. The receptors come from a woman under 30 in good health. Each CDR3 is given with its conserved first and last residue. The D gene is left open where the match is weak. A clone size is listed for some rows: how often the clone was seen (once, few, many), or a class if it is expanded.

j_gene	v_gene	abundance	d_gene	CDR3aa	CDR3nt
TRBJ2-2	TRBV6-5	few	TRBD1	CASSPDRAGTGELFF	TGTGCCAGCAGCCCCGACAGGGCCGGCACCGGGGAGCTGTTTTTT
TRBJ2-5	TRBV28	-	-	CASPPAGRGARQETQYF	TGTGCCAGCCCACCGGCGGGCCGGGGGGCGCGGCAGGAGACCCAGTACTTC
TRBJ2-5	TRBV7-2	few	-	CASSLGAQETQYF	TGTGCCAGCAGCTTAGGGGCTCAAGAGACCCAGTACTTC
TRBJ2-6	TRBV2	-	-	CGGHRSSGANVLTF	TGTGGCGGACACAGAAGCTCTGGGGCCAACGTCCTGACTTTC
TRBJ1-1	TRBV9	few	-	CASSVAVRTDLNTEAFF	TGTGCCAGCAGCGTAGCGGTCAGGACAGATTTGAACACTGAAGCTTTCTTT
TRBJ2-1	TRBV7-2	few	TRBD2	CASTSSGRAHNEQFF	TGTGCCAGCACGTCTAGCGGGAGGGCCCACAATGAGCAGTTCTTC
TRBJ2-1	TRBV25-1	-	TRBD2	CASSGFSGRANEQFF	TGTGCCAGCAGTGGGTTTAGCGGGAGGGCTAATGAGCAGTTCTTC
TRBJ1-1	TRBV29-1	-	-	CSVELRMVNTEAFF	TGCAGCGTTGAGCTCAGAATGGTGAACACTGAAGCTTTCTTT
TRBJ2-3	TRBV9	few	TRBD2	CASSVGGLGTDTQYF	TGTGCCAGCAGCGTAGGGGGACTAGGCACAGATACGCAGTATTTT
TRBJ2-7	TRBV19	-	-	CASSIQISSYEQYF	TGTGCCAGTAGTATCCAGATAAGCTCCTACGAGCAGTACTTC
TRBJ2-1	TRBV28	-	TRBD2	CASSLGLAGMNEQFF	TGTGCCAGCAGTTTAGGACTAGCGGGAATGAATGAGCAGTTCTTC
TRBJ2-3	TRBV7-2	few	TRBD2	CASTLGLAGGTQYF	TGTGCCAGCACCTTGGGACTAGCGGGAGGTACGCAGTATTTT
TRBJ1-2	TRBV6-1	few	-	CASSGHAGATDGYTF	TGTGCCAGCAGTGGACACGCAGGGGCTACTGATGGCTACACCTTC
TRBJ1-2	TRBV19	-	-	CASSAANYGYTF	TGTGCCAGTAGCGCGGCCAACTATGGCTACACCTTC
TRBJ2-3	TRBV9	-	-	CASSVADTQYF	TGTGCCAGCAGCGTAGCGGATACGCAGTATTTT
TRBJ1-3	TRBV7-8	-	-	CASSLNLGLDTIYF	TGTGCCAGCAGCTTGAACCTGGGCCTCGACACCATATATTTT
TRBJ2-3	TRBV5-1	few	-	CASRFGGGGPTDTQYF	TGCGCCAGCAGGTTCGGAGGGGGGGGGCCAACAGATACGCAGTATTTT
TRBJ2-7	TRBV15	-	-	CATSPRDSGDYEQYF	TGTGCCACCAGCCCTCGGGACTCCGGGGACTACGAGCAGTACTTC
TRBJ2-3	TRBV7-8	-	-	CASSLQGLLLSSTDTQYF	TGTGCCAGCAGCCTACAGGGATTACTTCTATCTAGCACAGATACGCAGTATTTT
TRBJ1-3	TRBV7-9	few	TRBD1	CASTPGRQGGGNTIYF	TGTGCCAGCACCCCCGGTCGACAGGGTGGTGGAAACACCATATATTTT
TRBJ1-1	TRBV5-1	-	TRBD1	CASSWGDRDDTEAFF	TGCGCCAGCAGCTGGGGGGACAGGGATGACACTGAAGCTTTCTTT
TRBJ2-7	TRBV25-1	few	TRBD2	CASSEPGGAYEQYF	TGTGCCAGCAGTGAACCGGGAGGGGCCTACGAGCAGTACTTC
TRBJ1-1	TRBV30	-	-	CACLTRRGRFTEAFF	TGTGCCTGTCTGACGCGGAGGGGTCGGTTTACTGAAGCTTTCTTT
TRBJ2-1	TRBV25-1	few	TRBD2	CASSDTSGSGNEQFF	TGTGCCAGCAGTGACACTAGCGGGAGTGGAAATGAGCAGTTCTTC
TRBJ2-1	TRBV27	few	TRBD1	CASRRDRGGNEQFF	TGTGCCAGCAGGAGGGACAGGGGGGGGAATGAGCAGTTCTTC
TRBJ2-1	TRBV5-4	few	TRBD2	CASSLLLAGSSYNEQFF	TGTGCCAGCAGCTTACTACTAGCGGGAAGCTCCTACAATGAGCAGTTCTTC
TRBJ1-5	TRBV30	few	-	CAWSPQGTQPQHF	TGTGCCTGGAGTCCGCAGGGTACTCAGCCCCAGCATTTT
TRBJ2-6	TRBV5-1	few	TRBD2	CASSGGTSGRASGANVLTF	TGCGCCAGCAGCGGCGGGACTAGCGGGAGGGCATCGGGGGCCAACGTCCTGACTTTC
TRBJ2-5	TRBV5-1	few	TRBD2	CASDAGDQETQYF	TGCGCCAGTGACGCGGGGGACCAAGAGACCCAGTACTTC
TRBJ2-3	TRBV2	-	-	CASSEARVTDTQYF	TGTGCCAGCAGTGAAGCGCGAGTAACAGATACGCAGTATTTT
TRBJ2-1	TRBV29-1	-	-	CNNPGQPGNEQFF	TGCAATAATCCCGGGCAACCGGGGAATGAGCAGTTCTTC
TRBJ2-1	TRBV2	few	TRBD2	CASSETSGFYNEQFF	TGTGCCAGCAGTGAAACTAGCGGGTTCTACAATGAGCAGTTCTTC
TRBJ1-2	TRBV9	-	TRBD1	CASSVEAGTGNGYTF	TGTGCCAGCAGCGTAGAGGCCGGGACAGGGAATGGCTACACCTTC
TRBJ2-7	TRBV13	-	-	CASSNLKRQGGRDYEQYF	TGTGCCAGCAGCAACCTAAAGCGCCAGGGGGGCAGGGACTACGAGCAGTACTTC
TRBJ2-1	TRBV9	few	TRBD2	CASSRRSGSFSYNEQFF	TGTGCCAGCAGCCGCCGGAGCGGGAGTTTCTCCTACAATGAGCAGTTCTTC
TRBJ2-1	TRBV6-5	-	TRBD1	CASSGQGAGEQFF	TGTGCCAGCAGTGGACAGGGGGCAGGTGAGCAGTTCTTC
TRBJ2-2	TRBV4-2	few	TRBD1	CASSSRDAGGAGELFF	TGTGCCAGCAGCTCCCGGGACGCAGGGGGAGCCGGGGAGCTGTTTTTT
TRBJ2-5	TRBV5-6	-	-	CASKASPPGTQYF	TGTGCCAGCAAGGCGTCCCCACCGGGGACCCAGTACTTC
TRBJ1-2	TRBV6-5	few	-	CASSQRGRRNYGYTF	TGTGCCAGCAGCCAGAGGGGGAGAAGAAACTATGGCTACACCTTC
TRBJ2-7	TRBV28	-	TRBD1	CASSQGDRASYEQYF	TGTGCCAGCAGTCAAGGGGACAGGGCATCCTACGAGCAGTACTTC
TRBJ2-4	TRBV11-2	-	TRBD2	CASSARRTSLQNIQYF	TGTGCCAGCAGCGCAAGGCGGACTAGCTTGCAAAACATTCAGTACTTC
TRBJ1-5	TRBV2	once	TRBD1	CASSEGGGQLRPQHF	TGTGCCAGCAGTGAAGGTGGGGGACAGTTGAGGCCCCAGCATTTT
TRBJ2-1	TRBV29-1	-	-	CSVELVRNEQFF	TGCAGCGTTGAACTTGTCAGGAATGAGCAGTTCTTC
TRBJ2-5	TRBV15	few	TRBD2	CATSNQLAGGSGTQYF	TGTGCCACCAGCAACCAACTAGCGGGAGGGTCTGGGACCCAGTACTTC
TRBJ2-7	TRBV30	-	TRBD2	CAWSLTGGEQYF	TGTGCCTGGAGTCTGACCGGGGGGGAACAGTACTTC
TRBJ1-4	TRBV7-9	few	-	CASSSHRPPSLLTNEKLFF	TGTGCCAGCAGCTCCCACAGGCCCCCTTCGTTACTAACTAATGAAAAACTGTTTTTT
TRBJ2-1	TRBV30	-	TRBD2	CAWSVKPLAGLYNEQFF	TGTGCCTGGAGCGTAAAACCCCTAGCGGGATTGTACAATGAGCAGTTCTTC
TRBJ2-2	TRBV9	few	-	CASSVLPGRGGTGELFF	TGTGCCAGCAGCGTACTGCCTGGCAGGGGTGGGACCGGGGAGCTGTTTTTT